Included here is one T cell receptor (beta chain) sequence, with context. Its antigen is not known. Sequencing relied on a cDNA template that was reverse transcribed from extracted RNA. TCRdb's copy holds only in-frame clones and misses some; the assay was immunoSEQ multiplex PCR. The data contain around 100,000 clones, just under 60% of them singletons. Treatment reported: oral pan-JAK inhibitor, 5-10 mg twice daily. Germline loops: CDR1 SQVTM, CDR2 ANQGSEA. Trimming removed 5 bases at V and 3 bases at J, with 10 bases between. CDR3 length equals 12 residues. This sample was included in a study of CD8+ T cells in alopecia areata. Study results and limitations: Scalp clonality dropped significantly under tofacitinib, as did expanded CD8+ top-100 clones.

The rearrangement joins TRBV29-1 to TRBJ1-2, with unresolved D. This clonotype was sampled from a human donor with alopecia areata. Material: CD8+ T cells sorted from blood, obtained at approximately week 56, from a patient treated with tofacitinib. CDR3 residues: CSVSGRDYGYTF. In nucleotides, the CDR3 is TGCAGCGTTTCCGGACGTGACTATGGCTACACCTTC. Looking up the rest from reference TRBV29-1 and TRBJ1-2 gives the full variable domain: SAVISQKPSRDICQRGTSLTIQCQVDSQVTMMFWYRQQPGQSLTLIATANQGSEATYESGFVIDKFPISRPNLTFSTLTVSNMSPEDSSIYLCSVSGRDYGYTFGSGTRLTVV.